These 2 T cell receptor beta chains originate from one sample sequenced in a study of identical twins. TCRdb re-called the 5' RACE reads through MiXCR, storing one row per CDR3 protein. This sample carries more than 600,000 distinct CDR3 sequences, approximately 18% of them seen once, and the ten largest clones take around 13%. The data were also submitted as part of a second study, on T cells expressing NK-cell markers.

The sample consisted of PBMCs. All receptors come from a woman aged 18-29 years in good health.

The chain carries TRBV11-2 and TRBJ2-7; possibly TRBD2 for D (6 bases). V was shortened by 5 bases and J by 3 bases, with 14 bases between the two germline ends. Germline lookup yields CDR1 SGHAT and CDR2 FQNNGV. This CDR3 has 14 amino acids. The CDR3 loop reads CASSARGLDYEQYF. The DNA of the CDR3 is TGTGCCAGCAGCGCGCGGGGCCTAGACTACGAGCAGTACTTC.

This clonotype was seen many times. The chain links TRBV7-9 to TRBJ2-1; 9 bases agree with TRBD2. The junction had 7 bases not matched to a gene; V was cut back by 4 bases and J by 6 bases. Germline V CDR1 and CDR2: SEHNR, FQNEAQ (reference sequence). This CDR3 is built from 15 residues. The CDR3 sequence is CASSSLAGVGNEQFF. As DNA, the CDR3 is TGTGCCAGCAGCTCCTTAGCGGGAGTGGGCAATGAGCAGTTCTTC. Full variable domain (rest looked up from reference TRBV7-9 and TRBJ2-1): DTGVSQNPRHKITKRGQNVTFRCDPISEHNRLYWYRQTLGQGPEFLTYFQNEAQLEKSRLLSDRFSAERPKGSFSTLEIQRTEQGDSAMYLCASSSLAGVGNEQFFGPGTRLTVL.